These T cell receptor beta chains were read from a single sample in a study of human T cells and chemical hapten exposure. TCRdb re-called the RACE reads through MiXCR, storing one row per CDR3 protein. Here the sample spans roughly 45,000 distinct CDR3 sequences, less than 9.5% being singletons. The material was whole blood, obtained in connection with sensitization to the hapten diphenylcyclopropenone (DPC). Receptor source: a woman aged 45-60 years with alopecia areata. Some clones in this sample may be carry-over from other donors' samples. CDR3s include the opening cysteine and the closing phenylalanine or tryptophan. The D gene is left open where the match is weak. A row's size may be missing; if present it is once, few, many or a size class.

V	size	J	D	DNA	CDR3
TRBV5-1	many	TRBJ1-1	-	TGCGCCAGCAGCTTTACCATCCGGGCCCAGAACACTGAAGCTTTCTTT	CASSFTIRAQNTEAFF
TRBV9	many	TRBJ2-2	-	TGTGCCAGCAGCGTAGGCGACTTCAACACCGGGGAGCTGTTTTTT	CASSVGDFNTGELFF
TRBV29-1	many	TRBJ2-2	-	TGCAGCGTTGAAGAGGGCCCGAACACCGGGGAGCTGTTTTTT	CSVEEGPNTGELFF
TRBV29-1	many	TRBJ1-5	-	TGCAGCGTTGGACAGAGCAATCAGCCCCAGCATTTT	CSVGQSNQPQHF
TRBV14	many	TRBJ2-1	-	TGTGCCAGCAGCCTGTCGTCGGGAATACCCTACAATGAGCAGTTCTTC	CASSLSSGIPYNEQFF
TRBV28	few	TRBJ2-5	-	TGTGCCAGCAGAGAGGGACCTGGAGAGACCCAGTACTTC	CASREGPGETQYF
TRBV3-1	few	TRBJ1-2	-	TGTGCCAGCAGCCAAGGCTCCCGTGGCTACACCTTC	CASSQGSRGYTF
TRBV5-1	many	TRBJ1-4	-	TGCGCCAGCAGCTTGGTTCCGGGGACGGGTGCCGAAAAACTGTTTTTT	CASSLVPGTGAEKLFF
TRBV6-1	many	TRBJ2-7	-	TGTGCCAGCAGTGAATTCTACGAGCAGTACTTC	CASSEFYEQYF
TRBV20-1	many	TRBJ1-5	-	TGCAGTGCTAGAGACCCGACTTATAGCAATCAGCCCCAGCATTTT	CSARDPTYSNQPQHF
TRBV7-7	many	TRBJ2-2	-	TGTGCCGGCAAGGACAGTTCGAACACCGGGGAGCTGTTTTTT	CAGKDSSNTGELFF
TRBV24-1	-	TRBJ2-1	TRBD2	TGTGCCACCAGTGACCCACTAGCGGGAGGGCCCTACAATGAGCAGTTCTTC	CATSDPLAGGPYNEQFF
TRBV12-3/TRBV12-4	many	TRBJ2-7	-	TGTGCCAGCAGTTTAGTTTCCGGGGGTGGCTACGAGCAGTACTTC	CASSLVSGGGYEQYF
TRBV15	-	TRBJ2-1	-	TGTGCCACCAGCAGAGATCAATACAATGAGCAGTTCTTC	CATSRDQYNEQFF
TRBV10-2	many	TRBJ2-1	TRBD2	TGCGCCAGCACCTCCGGGACTAGCGGGAGGGCCTACAATGAGCAGTTCTTC	CASTSGTSGRAYNEQFF
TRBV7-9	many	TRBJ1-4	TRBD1	TGTGCCAGCAGCCGGGGACAGCTTAATGAAAAACTGTTTTTT	CASSRGQLNEKLFF
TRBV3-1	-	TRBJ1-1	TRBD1	TGTGCCAGCAGCCGATTTGACAGGGAAACTGAAGCTTTCTTT	CASSRFDRETEAFF
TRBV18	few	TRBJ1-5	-	TGTGCCAGCTCACAAGCCGGGAGGAAAGACAATCAGCCCCAGCATTTT	CASSQAGRKDNQPQHF
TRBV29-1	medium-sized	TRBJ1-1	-	TGCAGCGTAACAGGGAAAGGGGCTACTGAAGCTTTCTTT	CSVTGKGATEAFF
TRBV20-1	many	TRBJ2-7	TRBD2	TGCAGTGCAAACCGACCAGGACTAGCGGGAGGGCTCTACGAGCAGTACTTC	CSANRPGLAGGLYEQYF
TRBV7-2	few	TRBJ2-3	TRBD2	TGTGCCAGCAGCTTAGCGAAGGTAGCGGGAGGTCAAGTGGATACGCAGTATTTT	CASSLAKVAGGQVDTQYF
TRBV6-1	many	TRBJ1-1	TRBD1	TGTGCCAGTAGTCCCGGGACAGGGGGCAACACTGAAGCTTTCTTT	CASSPGTGGNTEAFF
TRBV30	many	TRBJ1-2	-	TGTGCCTGGAGTGTAATCATCGGTGGTCACCCCGACTATGGCTACACCTTC	CAWSVIIGGHPDYGYTF
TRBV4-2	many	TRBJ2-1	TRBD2	TGTGCCAGCAGCCAAACCGGGACTAGCGGGATTAATGAGCAGTTCTTC	CASSQTGTSGINEQFF
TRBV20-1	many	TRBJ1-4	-	TGCAGTGCTAGCATTCGAGCTCCAGGGTGGGGAGAAAAACTGTTTTTT	CSASIRAPGWGEKLFF
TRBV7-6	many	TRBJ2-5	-	TGTGCCAGCAGCTTATTTCCAGGCCAAGAGACCCAGTACTTC	CASSLFPGQETQYF
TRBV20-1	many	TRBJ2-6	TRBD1	TGCAGTGCTAGGGGTCCGGGACAGACTTCCTCTGGGGCCAACGTCCTGACTTTC	CSARGPGQTSSGANVLTF
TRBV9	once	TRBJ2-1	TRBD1	TGTGCCAGCAGCGTAGGACAGGGTTACGATGAGCAGTTCTTC	CASSVGQGYDEQFF
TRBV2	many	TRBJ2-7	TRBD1	TGTGCCAGCAGCGCCCTCCAGACAGGGGGCTCCTACGAGCAGTACTTC	CASSALQTGGSYEQYF
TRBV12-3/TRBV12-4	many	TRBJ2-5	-	TGTGCCAGCAGTCCACCGGGACTGAAAGAGACCCAGTACTTC	CASSPPGLKETQYF
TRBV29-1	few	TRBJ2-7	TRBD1	TGCAGCGTTTCCGGGACAGGGAGTGGCGAGCAGTACTTC	CSVSGTGSGEQYF
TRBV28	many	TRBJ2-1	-	TGTGCCAGCAGTTTTCGGGAGCTCGAGCAGTTCTTC	CASSFRELEQFF
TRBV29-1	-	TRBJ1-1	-	TGCAGCGCTATACAGGGGAACACTGAAGCTTTCTTT	CSAIQGNTEAFF
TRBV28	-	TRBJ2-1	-	TGTGCCAGCAGTTCACTAGCAACAAGGCAGTTCTTC	CASSSLATRQFF
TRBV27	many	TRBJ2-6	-	TGTGCCAGCAGTCCGCAGGGAGCGGCCGCCTCTGGGGCCAACGTCCTGACTTTC	CASSPQGAAASGANVLTF
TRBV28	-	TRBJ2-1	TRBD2	TGTGCCAGCACTAGACTAGCGGGAGGGGTCGATGAGCAGTTCTTC	CASTRLAGGVDEQFF
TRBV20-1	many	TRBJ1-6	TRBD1	TGCAGTGCTAGAGATCCCGGACAGGGGGGGCATTCACCCCTCCACTTT	CSARDPGQGGHSPLHF
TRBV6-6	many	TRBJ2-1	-	TGTGCCAGCAGTTCTTGGTCCCCACCGGAGCAGTTCTTC	CASSSWSPPEQFF
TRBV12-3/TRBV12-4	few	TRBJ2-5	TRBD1	TGTGCCAGCAGTTCCCGACAGGGCAGTGAGACCCAGTACTTC	CASSSRQGSETQYF
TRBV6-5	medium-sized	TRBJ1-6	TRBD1	TGTGCCAGCAGACAGGGACAGGCGATTCTGTCACCCCTCCACTTT	CASRQGQAILSPLHF
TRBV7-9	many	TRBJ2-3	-	TGTGCCAGCAGCCCCCTGATGGATACGCAGTATTTT	CASSPLMDTQYF
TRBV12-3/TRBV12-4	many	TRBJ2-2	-	TGTGCCAGCAGTTTACAGGGTTCAGGAACTAACACCGGGGAGCTGTTTTTT	CASSLQGSGTNTGELFF
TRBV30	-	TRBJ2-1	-	TGTGCCTGGAGTACCCGGAACGAGCAGTTCTTC	CAWSTRNEQFF
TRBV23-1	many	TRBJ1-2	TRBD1	TGCGCCAGCAGTCAAATAGGACAGGGGTGTTGTGGCTACACCTTC	CASSQIGQGCCGYTF
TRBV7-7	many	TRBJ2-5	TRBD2	TGTGCCAGCAGCTTGGCGGGAGTCCAAGAGACCCAGTACTTC	CASSLAGVQETQYF
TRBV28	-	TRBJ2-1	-	TGTGCCAGCAGTTTTAAACTAGTCAAGTTCTTC	CASSFKLVKFF
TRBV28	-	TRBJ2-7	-	TGTGCCAGCAGTCAGGTTCCCCAGGTGTCCTACGAGCAGTACTTC	CASSQVPQVSYEQYF
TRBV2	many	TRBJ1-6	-	TGTGCCAGCAGAGAGGGTCCTAATTCACCCCTCCACTTT	CASREGPNSPLHF
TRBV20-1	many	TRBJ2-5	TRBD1	TGCAGTGCTACAGACAGGGCCCCCGAGACCCAGTACTTC	CSATDRAPETQYF
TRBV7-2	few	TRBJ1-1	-	TGTGCCAGCAGCTTAATTCCGGGTTCGTCTGAAGCTTTCTTT	CASSLIPGSSEAFF
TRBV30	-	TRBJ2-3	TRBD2	TGTGCCTGGATATCGGCGGGAGGGCATACGCAGTATTTT	CAWISAGGHTQYF
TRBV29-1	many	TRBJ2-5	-	TGCAGCGTTGGGCTACAGCAAGAGACCCAGTACTTC	CSVGLQQETQYF
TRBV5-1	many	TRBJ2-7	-	TGCGCCAGCAGCCTGTGGGCAGGCTCTAGCTCCTACGAGCAGTACTTC	CASSLWAGSSSYEQYF
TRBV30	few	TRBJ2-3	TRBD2	TGTGCCTGGAGCCAGGTAGCGGGAGGGGACCCAGATACGCAGTATTTT	CAWSQVAGGDPDTQYF
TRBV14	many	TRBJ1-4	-	TGTGCCAGCAGCCCCGAAAGGGCCGGAACTAATGAAAAACTGTTTTTT	CASSPERAGTNEKLFF
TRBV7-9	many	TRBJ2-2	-	TGTGCCAGCAGTCAGTTCGGGGAGCTGTTTTTT	CASSQFGELFF
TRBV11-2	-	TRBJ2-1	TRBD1	TGTGCCAGCAGCTTAGCCCGGACAGGGCGAGGGTTAGGCAATGAGCAGTTCTTC	CASSLARTGRGLGNEQFF
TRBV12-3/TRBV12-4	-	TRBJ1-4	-	TGTGCCAGCAGTCCAGGCGGGCGGTTTAATGAAAAACTGTTTTTT	CASSPGGRFNEKLFF
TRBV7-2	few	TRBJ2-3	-	TGTGCCAGCAGCTTTAAATTTTCTTCTAGTGTTACTATTTCAGATACGCAGTATTTT	CASSFKFSSSVTISDTQYF
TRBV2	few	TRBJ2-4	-	TGTGCCAGCAGTGAAGTTCGGACCTCCAAAAACATTCAGTACTTC	CASSEVRTSKNIQYF